Listed here are 30 T cell receptor beta chains from one sample, sequenced in a study of identical twins. TCRdb fed the 5' RACE reads into MiXCR, producing one record per CDR3 protein. The data show hundreds of thousands of distinct CDR3 sequences, around 8.3% seen once. This sample also belongs to another study, concerning yellow fever vaccine responses in identical twins.

Sample: PBMCs. These receptors were taken from a woman aged 18-29 years in good health.

This chain joins TRBV20-1 and TRBJ1-2; D is perhaps TRBD1 (6 bases). With 3 bases removed from V and 8 bases from J, the gap between germline ends came to 19 bases. This CDR3 is 14 amino acids long. Germline-derived CDR1 and CDR2 are DFQATT and SNEGSKA (reference sequence). For the CDR3, the DNA is TGCAGTGCTAGGGAGGGGGGTAACAGTGTCGGCTACACCTTC. Translating gives CSAREGGNSVGYTF.

The V and J genes are TRBV18 and TRBJ2-1; D might be TRBD1 or TRBD2, each matching 6 bases. Germline V CDR1 and CDR2: KGHSH, LQKENI. V lost 3 bases to trimming and J lost 1 base, with 16 bases between them. The CDR3 is 17 residues long. This CDR3 is CASSPLGGGGSYNEQFF. The CDR3 DNA sequence: TGTGCCAGCTCACCGCTGGGGGGCGGAGGGTCCTACAATGAGCAGTTCTTC.

This clonotype turned up a few times. This CDR3 is CATTRLGGQTNYGYTF. The CDR3 nucleotides read TGTGCCACCACCCGCCTGGGAGGGCAGACTAACTATGGCTACACCTTC. J is TRBJ1-2 and V is TRBV15; D is unresolved. The CDR3 contains 16 residues. Germline-derived CDR1 and CDR2 are LNHNV and YYDKDF (reference sequence). Trimming took 7 bases from V and 0 from J, leaving 18 bases between them. The variable domain in full, completed from reference TRBV15 and TRBJ1-2, reads DAMVIQNPRYQVTQFGKPVTLSCSQTLNHNVMYWYQQKSSQAPKLLFHYYDKDFNNEADTPDNFQSRRPNTSFCFLDIRSPGLGDTAMYLCATTRLGGQTNYGYTFGSGTRLTVV.

In its sample, this clonotype was seen many times. The rearrangement links TRBV12-3 or TRBV12-4 to TRBJ2-3; 12 bases are shared with TRBD2. This CDR3 contains 17 residues. Trimming took 1 base from V and 5 from J; bases not matched to a gene: 7. For the CDR3, the DNA is TGTGCCAGCAGTTTAGTAGCTAGCGGGGGGGCCAAAGATACGCAGTATTTT. It yields the protein CASSLVASGGAKDTQYF.

Ten or more counts support this clonotype. V is TRBV12-3 or TRBV12-4 and J is TRBJ1-1; a possible D gene is TRBD1 (5 bases). Trimming removed 5 bases at V and 5 bases at J, with 12 bases between. The CDR3 length is 13 residues. The CDR3 DNA sequence: TGTGCCAGCAGTCAAACAGGTTGGACTGAAGCTTTCTTT. This gives the protein CASSQTGWTEAFF.

The V call is TRBV6-2 or TRBV6-3, the J call TRBJ2-7; TRBD2 matches at 9 bases. The length of the CDR3 is 14 residues. J was trimmed by 6 bases and V by 2 bases; bases with no gene match: 5. Germline values: CDR1 MNHEY, CDR2 SVGEGT. The CDR3 DNA follows: TGTGCCAGCAGTTACGGTAGCGGGAGCGGCGAGCAGTACTTC. As protein: CASSYGSGSGEQYF.

This chain uses TRBV14 with TRBJ1-5; unclear D gene. V was clipped by 4 bases and J by 11 bases, with 15 bases between them. Germline values: CDR1 SGHDN, CDR2 FVKESK. The length of the CDR3 is 13 residues. CDR3 region: CASSPYAGGTQHF. The CDR3 coding sequence is TGTGCCAGCAGCCCTTATGCCGGTGGGACCCAGCATTTT.

The chain carries TRBV24-1 and TRBJ2-7; 10 positions agree with TRBD2. The germline V gene has CDR1 KGHDR and CDR2 SFDVKD. After removal of 2 bases from V and 0 bases from J, the junction contained 3 bases not matched to a gene. The CDR3 is 16 amino acids. CDR3: CATSDSGLADSYEQYF. In nucleotides, the CDR3 is TGTGCCACCAGTGATTCCGGACTAGCGGACTCCTACGAGCAGTACTTC.

This clonotype came up a few times. The chain links TRBV15 to TRBJ2-5; 8 bases are shared with TRBD2. This CDR3 contains 15 residues. V shed 8 bases, J shed 3 bases, and the junction held 11 bases outside the gene matches. Per the germline V gene, CDR1 is LNHNV and CDR2 is YYDKDF (reference sequence). Written as DNA, the CDR3 is TGTGCCACCTCGGCAGGTAGCGGGGTAAAAGAGACCCAGTACTTC. Amino acid sequence: CATSAGSGVKETQYF.

This chain joins TRBV3-1 and TRBJ2-7; 7 nucleotides line up with TRBD1. Germline CDR1 is LGHDT and CDR2 is YNNKEL (reference sequence). V shed 4 bases, J shed 2 bases, and the junction held 8 bases outside the gene matches. The CDR3 spans 15 residues. CDR3 residues: CASSLTGQIAYEQYF. The CDR3 coding sequence is TGTGCCAGCAGCCTGACAGGGCAAATCGCCTACGAGCAGTACTTC.

This clonotype was counted only a few times. The chain joins TRBV12-3 or TRBV12-4 to TRBJ2-7, with 7 nucleotides matching TRBD1. The CDR3 is 13 residues long. V was clipped by 4 bases and J by 5 bases; unmatched bases: 5. CDR3 region: CASSSDRAHEQYF. The CDR3 DNA follows: TGTGCCAGCAGTTCCGACAGGGCCCACGAGCAGTACTTC.

This clonotype was picked up many times. The chain has TRBV20-1 and TRBJ2-5, with D possibly TRBD1 on 6 matching bases. Germline loops: CDR1 DFQATT, CDR2 SNEGSKA (reference sequence). CDR3 length: 15 residues. V lost 2 bases, J lost 1 base, and 14 bases lay in between. The CDR3 here is CSARTGTSSQETQYF. CDR3 DNA: TGCAGTGCTAGAACCGGGACATCGTCCCAAGAGACCCAGTACTTC.

This clonotype was seen repeatedly, ten times or more. The gene calls are TRBV2 and TRBJ2-7, with D possibly called TRBD1 or TRBD2 (5 bases each). The germline CDR1 and CDR2 sequences are SNHLY and FYNNEI. Trimming took 6 bases from V and 0 from J, leaving 15 bases between them. The CDR3 is made up of 15 amino acids. The CDR3 is CASSETGTDSYEQYF. The CDR3 DNA reads as TGTGCCAGCAGCGAAACCGGGACGGACTCCTACGAGCAGTACTTC.

This sequence joins TRBV7-8 and TRBJ2-3, with D perhaps TRBD2 (5 bases). Trimming pared 2 bases from V and 2 bases from J, leaving 11 bases between. Germline V lookup: CDR1 SGHVS, CDR2 FQNEAQ. The CDR3 loop spans 15 amino acids. DNA for the CDR3: TGTGCCAGCAGCTTATTGTTAGCGCACACAGATACGCAGTATTTT. As protein: CASSLLLAHTDTQYF.

This clonotype was counted a few times. The chain couples TRBV5-1 to TRBJ2-1; D remains unclear. The CDR3 is made up of 17 amino acids. V shed 1 base and J shed 3 bases, with 17 bases lying between them. The germline V gene encodes CDR1 SGHRS and CDR2 YFSETQ. The CDR3 loop reads CASSLFGLIANYNEQFF. The CDR3 DNA is TGCGCCAGCAGCTTGTTTGGCCTCATTGCAAACTACAATGAGCAGTTCTTC.

This rearrangement joins TRBV5-1 to TRBJ2-1; D may be TRBD1 (6 bases). The CDR3 is made up of 14 amino acids. Germline CDR1 and CDR2: SGHRS and YFSETQ. With 3 bases removed from V and 0 bases from J, the gap between germline ends came to 7 bases. The CDR3 coding sequence is TGCGCCAGCAGCTGGGACATCTCCTACAATGAGCAGTTCTTC. Residues: CASSWDISYNEQFF.

Ten or more counts support this clonotype. CDR3 DNA: TGCAGTGCTAGAGATGCCCTTGGGGGCACTGAAGCTTTCTTT. Protein sequence: CSARDALGGTEAFF. J is TRBJ1-1 and V is TRBV20-1; TRBD1 is a possible D gene (5 bases). V lost 0 bases, J lost 4 bases, and 12 bases lay in between. The germline gives CDR1 DFQATT, CDR2 SNEGSKA (reference sequence). CDR3 length: 14 amino acids.

The table lists this clonotype with many counts. The CDR3 coding sequence is TGTGCCAGCAGCCAAATGGGCCAGGGCACGAGTCAGCCCCAGCATTTT. This gives the protein CASSQMGQGTSQPQHF. The chain joins TRBV7-8 to TRBJ1-5, with TRBD1 as a possible D gene (5 bases). V dropped 5 bases and J dropped 6 bases, with 20 bases sitting between them. Germline values: CDR1 SGHVS, CDR2 FQNEAQ. The CDR3 covers 16 residues.

This clonotype turned up a few times. The genes are TRBV12-3 or TRBV12-4 and TRBJ2-5; D possibly uses TRBD1 or TRBD2 (6 bases each). The CDR3 loop spans 14 amino acids. Trimming took off 5 bases at V and 7 bases at J, with 17 bases between the two ends. CDR3 sequence: CASSEGGPGWTQYF. The CDR3 nucleotides read TGTGCCAGCAGTGAGGGGGGTCCGGGTTGGACCCAGTACTTC.

This clonotype came up many times. The V call is TRBV5-1, the J call TRBJ1-2, with 7 bases fitting TRBD1. This CDR3 is built from 13 residues. The V gene's germline CDR1 is SGHRS and CDR2 YFSETQ. Trimming cost V 4 bases and J 3 bases; bases outside gene matches: 3. The CDR3 here is CASSPGQHYGYTF. In nucleotides, the CDR3 is TGCGCCAGCAGCCCGGGACAGCACTATGGCTACACCTTC.

This clonotype has at least ten counts. This chain links TRBV20-1 with TRBJ1-1, with D possibly TRBD1 on 6 matching bases. Trimming shortened V by 6 bases and J by 4 bases, and 6 bases separated the two germline ends. The CDR3 spans 10 residues. CDR1 DFQATT and CDR2 SNEGSKA come from the germline V gene (reference sequence). In DNA, the CDR3 is TGCAGTGCACAGGGCACTGAAGCTTTCTTT. It yields the protein CSAQGTEAFF.

This clonotype was detected ten times or more. V usage is TRBV3-1 and J usage is TRBJ2-1, with TRBD2 as a possible D gene (6 bases). CDR1 and CDR2 from the germline V gene are LGHDT and YNNKEL (reference sequence). CDR3 length: 15 amino acids. The ends were cut back, 1 base at V and 5 bases at J, with 12 bases in the middle. The CDR3 loop reads CASSQGVGGHNEQFF. CDR3 bases: TGTGCCAGCAGCCAAGGGGTCGGAGGGCACAATGAGCAGTTCTTC.

The V gene is TRBV6-1, the J gene TRBJ2-1; 10 bases line up with TRBD2. The CDR3 spans 15 residues. V trimming: 7 bases; J trimming: 3 bases; junction bases outside the gene matches: 6. Germline lookup yields CDR1 MNHNS and CDR2 SASEGT. The CDR3 here is CASNSKRGGYNEQFF. Here the CDR3 DNA reads TGTGCCAGCAACAGCAAGCGGGGGGGCTACAATGAGCAGTTCTTC.

In this sample, this clonotype turned up a few times. The V call is TRBV4-3, the J call TRBJ2-1; 10 nucleotides align to TRBD2. Germline V CDR1 and CDR2: LGHNA, YSLEER. This CDR3 region has 17 residues. With V trimmed by 4 bases and J by 2 bases, 8 bases remained unmatched. CDR3 bases: TGCGCCAGCAGCCTGTTTAGCGGGAGGAGCCCCTACAATGAGCAGTTCTTC. As protein: CASSLFSGRSPYNEQFF.

There are a few counts of this clonotype. The J gene is TRBJ1-5, the V gene TRBV28; D perhaps matches TRBD1 (5 bases). The CDR3 covers 14 residues. Deletions cut 3 bases from V and 6 bases from J, with 12 bases between. Germline CDR1 and CDR2: MDHEN and SYDVKM. The CDR3 is CASSFTQGGQPQHF. As DNA, the CDR3 is TGTGCCAGCAGTTTTACGCAGGGCGGTCAGCCCCAGCATTTT.

In its sample, this clonotype was seen a few times. The CDR3 DNA is TGTGCCAGCTATCTGACCGGACTAGCGGGGAGCACAGATACGCAGTATTTT. It is translated as CASYLTGLAGSTDTQYF. The J gene is TRBJ2-3, the V gene TRBV3-1; 12 bases line up with TRBD2. This CDR3 contains 17 residues. The J segment lost 0 bases and the V segment lost 8 bases, leaving 9 bases of the junction unmatched. Looked up from germline, CDR1 is LGHDT and CDR2 is YNNKEL (reference sequence).

This clonotype was seen a handful of times. This sequence joins TRBV5-1 and TRBJ2-7; 9 nucleotides match TRBD1. The V segment lost 0 bases and the J segment 5 bases; nucleotides outside the gene matches: 9. The CDR3 contains 16 residues. Germline V gene data show CDR1 as SGHRS and CDR2 as YFSETQ. The CDR3 reads CASSLAGTGIKNEQYF. Written as DNA, the CDR3 is TGCGCCAGCAGCTTGGCCGGGACAGGGATCAAAAACGAGCAGTACTTC. Using reference TRBV5-1 and TRBJ2-7 for the parts outside the CDR3, the full variable domain is KAGVTQTPRYLIKTRGQQVTLSCSPISGHRSVSWYQQTPGQGLQFLFEYFSETQRNKGNFPGRFSGRQFSNSRSEMNVSTLELGDSALYLCASSLAGTGIKNEQYFGPGTRLTVT.

This chain joins TRBV12-3 or TRBV12-4 and TRBJ2-7; tentative D call: TRBD1 (5 bases). This CDR3 is 19 amino acids long. The V end was cut by 3 bases, the J end by 2 bases, with 26 bases between. The CDR3 DNA reads TGTGCCAGCAGTTTTGTCAGTTCCGGTGTGGGGCTACCTACCTACGAGCAGTACTTC. The encoded protein is CASSFVSSGVGLPTYEQYF.

The chain uses TRBV10-3 and TRBJ1-5, with no clear D. This CDR3 spans 15 amino acids. Trimming stripped 2 bases from V and 0 bases from J, with 8 bases between. The germline V gene encodes CDR1 ENHRY and CDR2 SYGVKD. The CDR3 spells CAISEGQSSNQPQHF. The CDR3 region has the DNA TGTGCCATCAGTGAGGGGCAGAGTAGCAATCAGCCCCAGCATTTT.

This clonotype was seen a handful of times. The chain uses TRBV6-5 and TRBJ2-7; D gene ambiguous. The CDR3 has 15 residues. V was cut by 0 bases and J by 0 bases, with 9 bases left in between. The germline V gene encodes CDR1 MNHEY and CDR2 SVGAGI. The CDR3 sequence is CASSYSTRSSYEQYF. The CDR3 DNA reads as TGTGCCAGCAGTTACTCGACCAGGAGCTCCTACGAGCAGTACTTC.